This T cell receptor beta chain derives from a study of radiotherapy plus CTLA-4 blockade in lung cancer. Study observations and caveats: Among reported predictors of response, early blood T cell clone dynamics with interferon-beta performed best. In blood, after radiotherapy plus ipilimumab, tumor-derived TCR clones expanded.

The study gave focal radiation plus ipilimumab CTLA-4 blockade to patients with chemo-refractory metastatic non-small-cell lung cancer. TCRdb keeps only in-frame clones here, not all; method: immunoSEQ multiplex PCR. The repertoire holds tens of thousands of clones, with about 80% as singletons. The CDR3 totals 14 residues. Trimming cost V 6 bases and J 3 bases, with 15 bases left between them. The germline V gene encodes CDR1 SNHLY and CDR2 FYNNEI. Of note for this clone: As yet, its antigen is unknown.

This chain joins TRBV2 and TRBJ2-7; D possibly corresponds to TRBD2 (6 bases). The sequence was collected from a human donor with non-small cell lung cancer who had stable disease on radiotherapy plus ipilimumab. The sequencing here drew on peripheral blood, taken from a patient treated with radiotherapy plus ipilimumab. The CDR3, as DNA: TGTGCCAGCAGGGAGAGGGGACTTCTCTACGAGCAGTACTTC. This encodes CASRERGLLYEQYF.